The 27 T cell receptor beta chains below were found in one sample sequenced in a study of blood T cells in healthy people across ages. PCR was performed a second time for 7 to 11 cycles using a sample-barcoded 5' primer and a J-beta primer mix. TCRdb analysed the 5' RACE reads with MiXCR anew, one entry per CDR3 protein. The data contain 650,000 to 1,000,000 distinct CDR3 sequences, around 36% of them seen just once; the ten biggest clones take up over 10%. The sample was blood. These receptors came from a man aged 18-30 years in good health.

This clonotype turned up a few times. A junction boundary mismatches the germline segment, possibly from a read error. The CDR3 DNA reads as TGTGCCGGCAGTTTCCCAAGCACAGATACGCAGTATTTT. It specifies CAGSFPSTDTQYF. The chain carries TRBV28 and TRBJ2-3; no reliable D call. The CDR3 has 13 residues. Germline V gene sequence: CDR1 MDHEN, CDR2 SYDVKM.

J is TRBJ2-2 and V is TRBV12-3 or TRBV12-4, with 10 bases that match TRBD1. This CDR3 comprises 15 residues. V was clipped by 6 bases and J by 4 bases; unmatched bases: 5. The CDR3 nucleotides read TGTGCCAGCAGACCGTGGACAGGGGGCACCGGGGAGCTGTTTTTT. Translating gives CASRPWTGGTGELFF.

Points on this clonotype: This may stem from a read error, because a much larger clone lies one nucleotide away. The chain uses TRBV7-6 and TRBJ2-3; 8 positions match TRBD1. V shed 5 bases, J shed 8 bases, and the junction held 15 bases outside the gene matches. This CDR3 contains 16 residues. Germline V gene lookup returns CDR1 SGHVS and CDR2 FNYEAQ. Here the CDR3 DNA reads TGTGCCAGCAGCGTGGGACAGGAGTTTTATTCAGGTACGCAGTATTTT. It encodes CASSVGQEFYSGTQYF.

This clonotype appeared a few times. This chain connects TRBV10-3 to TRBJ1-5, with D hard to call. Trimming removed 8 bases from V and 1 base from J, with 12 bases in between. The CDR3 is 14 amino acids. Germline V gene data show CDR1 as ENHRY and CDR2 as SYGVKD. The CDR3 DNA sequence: TGTGCCATCGGCGCGGAGAGGAGCAATCAGCCCCAGCATTTT. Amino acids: CAIGAERSNQPQHF.

This CDR3 reads CASSPLAGEPYTIYF. In nucleotides, the CDR3 is TGTGCCAGCAGCCCGTTGGCCGGGGAACCTTACACCATATATTTT. The gene calls are TRBV7-2 and TRBJ1-3; D is uncertain. The CDR3 sequence is 15 residues long. V gave up 5 bases and J gave up 8 bases, with 19 bases separating them. Germline assignment: CDR1 SGHTA and CDR2 FQGNSA.

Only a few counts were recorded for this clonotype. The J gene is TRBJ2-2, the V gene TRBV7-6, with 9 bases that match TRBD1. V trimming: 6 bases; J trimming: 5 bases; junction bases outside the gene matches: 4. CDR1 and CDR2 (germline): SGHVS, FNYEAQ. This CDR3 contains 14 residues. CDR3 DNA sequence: TGTGCCAGCAGACGGACAGGGGTTACCGGGGAGCTGTTTTTT. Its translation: CASRRTGVTGELFF. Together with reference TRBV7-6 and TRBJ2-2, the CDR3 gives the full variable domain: GAGVSQSPRYKVTKRGQDVALRCDPISGHVSLYWYRQALGQGPEFLTYFNYEAQQDKSGLPNDRFSAERPEGSISTLTIQRTEQRDSAMYRCASRRTGVTGELFFGEGSRLTVL.

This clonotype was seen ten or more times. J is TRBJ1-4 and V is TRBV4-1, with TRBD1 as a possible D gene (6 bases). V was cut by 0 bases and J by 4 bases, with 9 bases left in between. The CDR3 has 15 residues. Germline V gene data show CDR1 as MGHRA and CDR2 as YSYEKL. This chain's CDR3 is CASSQETGHNEKLFF. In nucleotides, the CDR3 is TGCGCCAGCAGCCAAGAGACAGGCCATAATGAAAAACTGTTTTTT.

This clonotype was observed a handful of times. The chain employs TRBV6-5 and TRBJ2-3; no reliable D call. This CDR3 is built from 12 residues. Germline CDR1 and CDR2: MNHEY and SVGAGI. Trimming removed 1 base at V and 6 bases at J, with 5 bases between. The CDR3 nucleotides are TGTGCCAGCAGTTACTTTGAGGATACGCAGTATTTT. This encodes CASSYFEDTQYF.

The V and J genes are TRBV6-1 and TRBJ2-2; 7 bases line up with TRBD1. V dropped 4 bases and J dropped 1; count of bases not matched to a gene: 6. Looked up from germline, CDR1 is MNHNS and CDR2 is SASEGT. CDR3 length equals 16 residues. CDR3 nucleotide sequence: TGTGCCAGCAGTGCAAAGGGACAGATGAACACCGGGGAGCTGTTTTTT. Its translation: CASSAKGQMNTGELFF.

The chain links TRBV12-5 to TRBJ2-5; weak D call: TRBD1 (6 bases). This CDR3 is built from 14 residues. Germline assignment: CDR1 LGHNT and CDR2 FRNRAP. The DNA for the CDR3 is TGTTCCAGAAAGGACAGAATGATTCAAGAGACCCAGTACTTC. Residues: CSRKDRMIQETQYF.

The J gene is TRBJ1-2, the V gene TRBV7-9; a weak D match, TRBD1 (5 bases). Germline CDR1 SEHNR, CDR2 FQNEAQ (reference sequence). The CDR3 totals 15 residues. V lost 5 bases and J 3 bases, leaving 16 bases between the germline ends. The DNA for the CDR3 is TGTGCCAGCAGCCTAGGGACTCCTAGGGACTATGGCTACACCTTC. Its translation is CASSLGTPRDYGYTF.

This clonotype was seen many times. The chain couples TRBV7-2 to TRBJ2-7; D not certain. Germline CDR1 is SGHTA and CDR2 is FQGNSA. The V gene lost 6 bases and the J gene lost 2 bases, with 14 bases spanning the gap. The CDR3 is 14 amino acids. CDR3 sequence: CASSPVVGTYEQYF. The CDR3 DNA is TGTGCCAGCAGTCCGGTTGTGGGGACCTACGAGCAGTACTTC.

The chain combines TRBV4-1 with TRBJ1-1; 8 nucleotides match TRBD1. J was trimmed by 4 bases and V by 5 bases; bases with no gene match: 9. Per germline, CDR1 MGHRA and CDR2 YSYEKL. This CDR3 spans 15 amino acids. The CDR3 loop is CASSLTQGTGTEAFF. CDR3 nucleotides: TGCGCCAGCAGCTTGACACAGGGGACAGGCACTGAAGCTTTCTTT.

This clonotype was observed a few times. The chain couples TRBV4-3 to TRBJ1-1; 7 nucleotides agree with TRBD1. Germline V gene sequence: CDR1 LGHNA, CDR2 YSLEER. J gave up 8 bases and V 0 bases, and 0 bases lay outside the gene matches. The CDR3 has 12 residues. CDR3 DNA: TGCGCCAGCAGCCAAGACAGGGGGGAAGCTTTCTTT. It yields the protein CASSQDRGEAFF.

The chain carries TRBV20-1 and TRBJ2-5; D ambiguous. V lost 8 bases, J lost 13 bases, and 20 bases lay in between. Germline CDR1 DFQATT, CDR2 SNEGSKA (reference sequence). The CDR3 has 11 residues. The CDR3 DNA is TGCAGTACAAGGATCACCGCCGGGCGGTACTTC. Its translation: CSTRITAGRYF.

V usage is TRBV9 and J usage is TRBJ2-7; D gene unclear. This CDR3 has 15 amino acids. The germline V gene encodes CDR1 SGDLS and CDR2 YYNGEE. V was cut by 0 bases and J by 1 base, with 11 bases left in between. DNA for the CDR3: TGTGCCAGCAGCGTAGCGGACGCCGGTTCCTACGAGCAGTACTTC. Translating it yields CASSVADAGSYEQYF.

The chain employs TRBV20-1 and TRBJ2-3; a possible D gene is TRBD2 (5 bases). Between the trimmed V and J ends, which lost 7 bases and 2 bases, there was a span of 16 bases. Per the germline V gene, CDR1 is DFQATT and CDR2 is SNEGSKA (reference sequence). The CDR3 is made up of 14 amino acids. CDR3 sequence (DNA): TGCAGTGTGACGCCCCCAGCGGCCACAGATACGCAGTATTTT. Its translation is CSVTPPAATDTQYF.

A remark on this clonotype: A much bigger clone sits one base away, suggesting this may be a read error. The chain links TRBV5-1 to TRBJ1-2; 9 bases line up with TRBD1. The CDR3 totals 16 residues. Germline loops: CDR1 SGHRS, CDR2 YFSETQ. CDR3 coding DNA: TGCGGCAGCAGCTTTCCGGACAGGGGAGGTGACTATGGCTACACCTTC. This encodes CGSSFPDRGGDYGYTF.

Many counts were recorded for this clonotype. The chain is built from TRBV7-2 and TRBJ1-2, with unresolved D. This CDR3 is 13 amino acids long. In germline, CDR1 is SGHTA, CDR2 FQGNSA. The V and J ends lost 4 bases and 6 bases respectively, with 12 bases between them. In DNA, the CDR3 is TGTGCCAGCAGCTCGACTGAGGTCCATGGCTACACCTTC. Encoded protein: CASSSTEVHGYTF.

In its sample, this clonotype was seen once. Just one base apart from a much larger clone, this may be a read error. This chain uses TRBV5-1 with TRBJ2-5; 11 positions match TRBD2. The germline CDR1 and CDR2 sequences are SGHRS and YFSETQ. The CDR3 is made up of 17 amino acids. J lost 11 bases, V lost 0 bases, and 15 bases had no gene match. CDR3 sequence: CASSLGGTSGAYNEQYF. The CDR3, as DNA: TGCGCCAGCAGCTTGGGGGGGACTAGCGGAGCCTACAATGAGCAGTACTTC.

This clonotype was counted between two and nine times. CDR3 nucleotide sequence: TGCGCCAGCAGCCAAGCGTCTTACACCGGAGGCGATGAGCAGTTCTTC. Translated: CASSQASYTGGDEQFF. The chain employs TRBV4-3 and TRBJ2-1, with D tentatively TRBD2 (5 bases). This CDR3 has 16 amino acids. The germline V gene has CDR1 LGHNA and CDR2 YSLEER. The V end was cut by 1 base, the J end by 8 bases, with 18 bases between.

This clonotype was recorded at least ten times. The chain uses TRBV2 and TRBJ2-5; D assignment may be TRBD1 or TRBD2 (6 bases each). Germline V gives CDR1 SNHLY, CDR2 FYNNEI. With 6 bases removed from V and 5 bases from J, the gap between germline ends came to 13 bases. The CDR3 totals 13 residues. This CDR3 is CASSGGTGETQYF. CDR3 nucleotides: TGTGCCAGCAGCGGGGGAACAGGGGAGACCCAGTACTTC.

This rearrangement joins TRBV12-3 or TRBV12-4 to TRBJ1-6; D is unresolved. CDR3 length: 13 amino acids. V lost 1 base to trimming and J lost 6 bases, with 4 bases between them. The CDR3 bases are TGTGCCAGCAGTTTAGTACTTAATTCACCCCTCCACTTT. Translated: CASSLVLNSPLHF.

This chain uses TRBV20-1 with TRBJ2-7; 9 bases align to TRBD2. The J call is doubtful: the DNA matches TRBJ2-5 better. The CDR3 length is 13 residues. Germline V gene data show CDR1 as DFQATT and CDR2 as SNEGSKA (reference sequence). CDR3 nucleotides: TGCAGTGCATATCCTAGCGGGAAAGAGACCCAGTACTTC. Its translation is CSAYPSGKETQYF.

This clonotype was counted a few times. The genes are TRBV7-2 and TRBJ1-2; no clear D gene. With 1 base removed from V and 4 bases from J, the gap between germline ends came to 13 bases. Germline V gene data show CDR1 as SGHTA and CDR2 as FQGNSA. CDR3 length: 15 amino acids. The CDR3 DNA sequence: TGTGCCAGCAGCTTAGTTCTTGGGAACCCCTATGGCTACACCTTC. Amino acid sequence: CASSLVLGNPYGYTF. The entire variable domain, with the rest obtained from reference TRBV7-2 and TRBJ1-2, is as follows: GAGVSQSPSNKVTEKGKDVELRCDPISGHTALYWYRQSLGQGLEFLIYFQGNSAPDKSGLPSDRFSAERTGGSVSTLTIQRTQQEDSAVYLCASSLVLGNPYGYTFGSGTRLTVV.

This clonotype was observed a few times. The chain's CDR3 is CASSPGQGTRGYTF. The CDR3 bases are TGTGCCAGCAGTCCTGGACAGGGAACGAGGGGCTACACCTTC. The J gene is TRBJ1-2, the V gene TRBV12-3 or TRBV12-4; TRBD1 matches 8 bases. V lost 5 bases, J lost 8 bases, and 10 bases stayed unmatched. The CDR3 has 14 residues.

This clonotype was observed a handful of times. CDR3 protein: CASSAVRGEKLFF. The CDR3 DNA sequence: TGTGCCAGCAGTGCGGTCCGAGGGGAAAAACTGTTTTTT. This chain joins TRBV2 and TRBJ1-4; D is unclear. The CDR3 covers 13 residues. V gave up 4 bases and J gave up 8 bases, with 11 bases separating them. Germline lookup yields CDR1 SNHLY and CDR2 FYNNEI.